The following is a TCR beta chain sequence with its context. Methods used by the authors: It was from reference gene primer amplification that nucleated cell counts were estimated. The table came from immunoSEQ multiplex PCR; TCRdb's copy has only in-frame clones and leaves some out. That table furnishes V, J and clone size, whereas the DNA furnished D and trimming. The sample contains over 130,000 clones, more than 75% of which appear only once. With 4 bases removed from V and 2 bases from J, the gap between germline ends came to 19 bases. From germline, CDR1 is LGHDT and CDR2 YNNKEL (reference sequence). This CDR3 is 17 amino acids long. The record originates from a study of blood T cell repertoires in COVID-19. In the study overall: Acute-phase and convalescent COVID-19 samples originated in the United States, Italy and Spain.

The chain has TRBV3-1 (or the pseudogene TRBV3-2) and TRBJ2-3; D might be TRBD1 (5 bases). The TCR was taken from a human donor in a cohort sampled during active COVID-19. The sequencing input was peripheral blood. CDR3 residues: CASSPQGGRHFTDTQYF. The CDR3 DNA reads as TGTGCCAGCAGCCCCCAGGGTGGGCGCCACTTCACAGATACGCAGTATTTT.